A selection of T cell receptor beta chains follows, all from one sample in a study of blood T cell repertoires in COVID-19. Method: immunoSEQ multiplex PCR; TCRdb's copy keeps in-frame clones and lacks some. This repertoire shows a few hundred thousand clones, around 83% found once; its top ten account for about 6.6%. Sequenced input: PBMCs or T cells enriched from blood (not recorded which). These receptors were taken from a woman in her thirties or forties who had recovered from COVID-19. Each CDR3 is given with its conserved first and last residue. The D gene is left open where the match is weak. Clone size is given for some rows only: seen once, a few or many times, or a class if the clone is expanded.

clone size	D gene	V gene	J gene	CDR3 protein	CDR3 DNA
-	TRBD2	TRBV4-1	TRBJ2-1	CASSQVELAGGARRENEQFF	TGCGCCAGCAGCCAAGTGGAGCTAGCGGGAGGAGCCCGCCGGGAGAATGAGCAGTTCTTC
few	-	TRBV28	TRBJ1-4	CASSFPYGNEKLFF	TGTGCCAGCAGTTTCCCGTACGGTAATGAAAAACTGTTTTTT
-	TRBD1	TRBV27	TRBJ1-2	CASRDRGPGNYGYTF	TGTGCCAGCAGGGACAGGGGCCCGGGTAACTATGGCTACACCTTC
-	-	TRBV5-1	TRBJ1-1	CASSVGPGGSSEAFF	TGCGCCAGCAGTGTGGGCCCGGGGGGAAGCTCTGAAGCTTTCTTT
once	TRBD1	TRBV19	TRBJ2-2	CASKPTGANTGELFF	TGTGCCAGTAAGCCGACAGGGGCTAACACCGGGGAGCTGTTTTTT
-	-	TRBV7-9	TRBJ2-5	CASSFEGRRETQYF	TGTGCCAGCAGCTTTGAGGGAAGGCGAGAGACCCAGTACTTC
-	-	TRBV29-1	TRBJ1-2	CSVELNYGYTF	TGCAGCGTTGAGTTAAACTATGGCTACACCTTC
few	-	TRBV19	TRBJ2-5	CASSTNLLTQYF	TGTGCCAGTAGTACGAACTTACTGACCCAGTACTTC
-	-	TRBV19	TRBJ1-2	CASSPTAGTPNYGYTF	TGTGCCAGTAGTCCCACAGCCGGGACACCTAACTATGGCTACACCTTC
-	TRBD1	TRBV27	TRBJ1-4	CASRDRVREKLFF	TGTGCCAGCAGGGACAGGGTCCGGGAAAAACTGTTTTTT
few	TRBD1	TRBV2	TRBJ1-2	CASSGSGGGYTF	TGTGCCAGCAGTGGTTCAGGGGGCGGCTACACCTTC
-	-	TRBV6-5	TRBJ2-4	CASSAALAKNIQYF	TGTGCCAGCAGCGCGGCACTAGCCAAAAACATTCAGTACTTC
-	-	TRBV10-1	TRBJ1-6	CASSAAGSNSPLHF	TGCGCCAGCAGTGCCGCCGGGAGTAATTCACCCCTCCACTTT
-	-	TRBV27	TRBJ1-2	CASSFGAGLNYGYTF	TGTGCCAGCAGTTTCGGGGCGGGACTTAACTATGGCTACACCTTC
-	TRBD2	TRBV5-4	TRBJ2-7	CASSTSGYEQYF	TGTGCCAGCAGCACTAGCGGCTACGAGCAGTACTTC
-	TRBD1	TRBV6-6	TRBJ2-1	CASRPGTDEQFF	TGTGCCAGCAGACCCGGGACAGATGAGCAGTTCTTC
-	TRBD2	TRBV9	TRBJ2-1	CASNVAGDTYNEQFF	TGTGCCAGCAATGTAGCGGGAGACACCTACAATGAGCAGTTCTTC
few	-	TRBV28	TRBJ1-5	CASSPRRGSNQPQHF	TGTGCCAGCAGTCCCAGGAGGGGAAGCAATCAGCCCCAGCATTTT
-	TRBD2	TRBV11-3	TRBJ2-1	CASSVGTSGRADEQFF	TGTGCCAGCAGCGTAGGGACAAGCGGGAGGGCCGATGAGCAGTTCTTC
-	-	TRBV5-5	TRBJ2-3	CASSWDRDLGSGRDTQYF	TGTGCCAGCAGCTGGGACAGGGACCTGGGCAGCGGGAGAGATACGCAGTATTTT
-	TRBD1	TRBV6-5	TRBJ1-4	CASSYRLGQGGEKLFF	TGTGCCAGCAGTTACCGATTGGGACAGGGAGGTGAAAAACTGTTTTTT
-	TRBD2	TRBV2	TRBJ2-7	CASGGLATYEQYF	TGTGCCAGCGGGGGACTAGCGACCTACGAGCAGTACTTC
-	-	TRBV11-2	TRBJ1-1	CASSPPYGVNTEAFF	TGTGCCAGCAGCCCCCCCTACGGGGTGAACACTGAAGCTTTCTTT
few	-	TRBV3-1/TRBV3-2	TRBJ1-4	CASSPWEGATNEKLFF	TGTGCCAGCAGCCCTTGGGAAGGGGCAACTAATGAAAAACTGTTTTTT
-	-	TRBV15	TRBJ1-1	CATSSRDSRAFF	TGTGCCACCAGCTCCCGGGATTCAAGAGCTTTCTTT
-	-	TRBV11-2	TRBJ2-3	CASSLARGQVSTDTQYF	TGTGCCAGCAGCTTAGCGCGAGGGCAGGTGTCCACAGATACGCAGTATTTT
once	TRBD1	TRBV10-3	TRBJ1-1	CAISESSPGGNTEAFF	TGTGCCATCAGTGAGTCGAGTCCAGGGGGGAACACTGAAGCTTTCTTT
-	-	TRBV18	TRBJ2-2	CASSPQGGSNTGELFF	TGTGCCAGCTCACCCCAGGGCGGCTCGAACACCGGGGAGCTGTTTTTT
-	-	TRBV19	TRBJ1-4	CASSPGGEKLFF	TGTGCCAGTAGTCCGGGGGGTGAAAAACTGTTTTTT
-	-	TRBV7-2	TRBJ2-5	CASSLGSQETQYF	TGTGCCAGCAGCTTGGGCAGCCAAGAGACCCAGTACTTC
-	-	TRBV5-5	TRBJ2-7	CASRRPLAKNPYEQYF	TGTGCCAGCAGACGACCCCTAGCGAAAAATCCCTACGAGCAGTACTTC
-	-	TRBV28	TRBJ2-5	CASSSWGRVETQYF	TGTGCCAGCAGCTCATGGGGCAGGGTCGAGACCCAGTACTTC
once	-	TRBV7-9	TRBJ1-2	CASSLDRHGYTF	TGTGCCAGCAGCTTAGACAGACATGGCTACACCTTC
-	TRBD2	TRBV5-1	TRBJ2-3	CASNPGLSTDTQYF	TGCGCCAGCAACCCGGGACTAAGCACAGATACGCAGTATTTT
-	TRBD1	TRBV29-1	TRBJ2-3	CSVSRTGAGTDTQYF	TGCAGCGTATCTCGGACAGGGGCCGGCACAGATACGCAGTATTTT
-	-	TRBV29-1	TRBJ2-1	CSVLHGSAAYNEQFF	TGCAGCGTCCTCCATGGGTCGGCGGCCTACAATGAGCAGTTCTTC
-	-	TRBV3-1/TRBV3-2	TRBJ1-2	CASSQSVPGTSNYGYTF	TGTGCCAGCAGCCAGAGCGTCCCGGGGACATCTAACTATGGCTACACCTTC
-	-	TRBV27	TRBJ1-2	CASSFLGGGDYGYTF	TGTGCCAGCAGTTTTTTGGGGGGTGGGGACTATGGCTACACCTTC
-	-	TRBV5-6	TRBJ1-1	CASSLAGGRGSTEAFF	TGTGCCAGCAGCTTGGCTGGAGGCAGGGGATCCACTGAAGCTTTCTTT
few	-	TRBV15	TRBJ1-2	CATSEGGGYGYTF	TGTGCCACCAGCGAGGGAGGGGGCTATGGCTACACCTTC
-	-	TRBV5-1	TRBJ1-1	CASSSRLGRVENTEAFF	TGCGCCAGCTCATCCCGACTTGGGAGGGTTGAGAACACTGAAGCTTTCTTT
-	-	TRBV28	TRBJ2-3	CASSRRGPDTQYF	TGTGCCAGCTCCCGAAGAGGGCCAGATACGCAGTATTTT
-	TRBD1	TRBV11-3	TRBJ1-1	CASSLDQGVTEAFF	TGTGCCAGCAGCTTAGATCAGGGGGTAACTGAAGCTTTCTTT
-	TRBD2	TRBV7-8	TRBJ2-7	CASSPRGVPSYEQYF	TGTGCCAGCAGCCCCCGGGGGGTCCCCTCCTACGAGCAGTACTTC
-	TRBD1	TRBV3-1/TRBV3-2	TRBJ2-3	CASSGQGAFYTDTQYF	TGTGCCAGCAGCGGACAGGGGGCCTTCTACACAGATACGCAGTATTTT
-	-	TRBV7-8	TRBJ1-1	CASSLVGGNTEAFF	TGTGCCAGCAGCTTAGTAGGGGGGAACACTGAAGCTTTCTTT
-	-	TRBV6-5	TRBJ2-7	CASRNQGSYEQYF	TGTGCCAGCCGGAACCAGGGCTCCTACGAGCAGTACTTC
once	TRBD2	TRBV9	TRBJ2-7	CASGGTTSYEQYF	TGTGCCAGCGGCGGGACTACTTCCTACGAGCAGTACTTC
-	TRBD2	TRBV18	TRBJ2-3	CASSPQLAGSTDTQYF	TGTGCCAGCTCACCTCAGTTAGCGGGGAGCACAGATACGCAGTATTTT
-	-	TRBV28	TRBJ1-1	CASSLPPIAGTEAFF	TGTGCCAGCAGTCTTCCCCCCATCGCAGGCACTGAAGCTTTCTTT
-	-	TRBV18	TRBJ2-1	CASSTQRLSYNEQFF	TGTGCCAGCTCAACTCAGCGGCTCTCCTACAATGAGCAGTTCTTC
-	TRBD1	TRBV11-2	TRBJ2-5	CASSLSDSGGTQYF	TGTGCCAGCAGCTTATCCGACTCAGGGGGGACCCAGTACTTC
once	TRBD2	TRBV25-1	TRBJ2-1	CASSEPPGYSGSNEQFF	TGTGCCAGCAGTGAACCTCCCGGGTATAGCGGGAGTAATGAGCAGTTCTTC
-	TRBD1	TRBV24-1	TRBJ2-3	CATSDLPTGGGIADTQYF	TGTGCCACCAGTGATTTGCCAACAGGGGGAGGAATCGCAGATACGCAGTATTTT
once	-	TRBV9	TRBJ1-5	CASSVAGGRQPQHF	TGTGCCAGCAGCGTAGCCGGGGGTCGCCAGCCCCAGCATTTT